This is a list of T cell receptor beta chains from one sample in a study of blood T cell repertoires in COVID-19. Only in-frame clones appear in the TCRdb table, and some are missing; sequencing was by immunoSEQ multiplex PCR. Of about 75,000 clones listed, 79% are singletons. Sequenced material: peripheral blood. These receptors all stem from a woman of 80 years or more with active or convalescent COVID-19. Both conserved end residues are part of each CDR3. A D gene is named only where the DNA matches it firmly. Clone size is given for some rows only: seen once, a few or many times, or a class if the clone is expanded.

>TRBD2|TRBJ2-1|few|TRBV9
CASSVQAGGIDEQFF
TGTGCCAGCAGCGTACAAGCGGGAGGTATTGATGAGCAGTTCTTC
>NA|TRBJ1-5|NA|TRBV29-1
CSVEVSRGQPQHF
TGCAGCGTTGAAGTGAGCAGGGGCCAGCCCCAGCATTTT
>TRBD2|TRBJ2-2|NA|TRBV19
CASSRTSHSVGELFF
TGTGCCAGTAGTCGGACTAGTCATAGTGTCGGGGAGCTGTTTTTT
>TRBD1|TRBJ2-3|NA|TRBV7-2
CASSNRQGWVVADTQYF
TGTGCCAGCAGCAACCGACAGGGTTGGGTTGTCGCAGATACGCAGTATTTT
>NA|TRBJ1-2|NA|TRBV27
CASSPRDTNYGYTF
TGTGCCAGCAGTCCGAGGGACACCAACTATGGCTACACCTTC
>TRBD1|TRBJ1-6|once|TRBV4-1
CASSLSPTGLYNSPLHF
TGCGCCAGCAGCCTCTCACCGACAGGGCTCTATAATTCACCCCTCCACTTT
>NA|TRBJ2-3|NA|TRBV27
CASSPIRQRTDTQYF
TGTGCCAGCAGTCCGATAAGACAGCGCACAGATACGCAGTATTTT
>TRBD1|TRBJ2-3|NA|TRBV28
CASSLPPRTGATDTQYF
TGTGCCAGCAGTTTACCCCCTCGGACAGGGGCCACAGATACGCAGTATTTT
>NA|TRBJ2-3|once|TRBV4-1
CASSQDANWDTQYF
TGCGCCAGCAGCCAAGACGCGAATTGGGATACGCAGTATTTT
>NA|TRBJ1-5|NA|TRBV28
CASSSGVGQPQHF
TGTGCCAGCAGTTCAGGGGTAGGACAGCCCCAGCATTTT
>TRBD2|TRBJ2-2|NA|TRBV7-9
CASSLNKRGGLKAGELFF
TGTGCCAGCAGCTTAAACAAGCGGGGGGGCCTAAAGGCCGGGGAGCTGTTTTTT
>TRBD1|TRBJ2-7|NA|TRBV4-3
CASSQDRTGRYEQYF
TGCGCCAGCAGCCAAGATAGGACAGGGCGGTACGAGCAGTACTTC
>TRBD2|TRBJ2-5|NA|TRBV5-5
CASSPGLAGLGYQETQYF
TGTGCCAGCAGCCCGGGACTAGCGGGATTAGGGTACCAAGAGACCCAGTACTTC
>TRBD2|TRBJ2-1|NA|TRBV9
CASSVFSGGAHTYNEQFF
TGTGCCAGCAGCGTCTTTAGCGGGGGGGCCCATACGTACAATGAGCAGTTCTTC
>TRBD2|TRBJ2-1|NA|TRBV7-2
CASSINRLAGDEQFF
TGTGCCAGCAGCATAAACAGACTAGCGGGAGATGAGCAGTTCTTC
>NA|TRBJ1-5|NA|TRBV27
CASSFRFGNQPQHF
TGTGCCAGCAGTTTTCGTTTTGGCAATCAGCCCCAGCATTTT
>NA|TRBJ1-5|few|TRBV5-1
CASSFVPGRQPQHF
TGCGCCAGCAGCTTCGTTCCGGGTAGACAGCCCCAGCATTTT
>NA|TRBJ2-5|NA|TRBV9
CASSAGTLVQETQYF
TGTGCCAGCAGTGCCGGGACTCTAGTCCAAGAGACCCAGTACTTC
>NA|TRBJ2-1|NA|TRBV5-6
CASQYFRGNEQFF
TGTGCCAGCCAATACTTCCGTGGCAATGAGCAGTTCTTC
>NA|TRBJ2-7|NA|TRBV4-3
CASSPYYFASSYEQYF
TGCGCCAGCAGCCCCTACTACTTTGCTAGCTCCTACGAGCAGTACTTC
>TRBD1|TRBJ2-5|NA|TRBV15
CATSRETGGGETQYF
TGTGCCACCAGCAGGGAGACAGGGGGGGGAGAGACCCAGTACTTC
>NA|TRBJ1-2|NA|TRBV6-1
CASSEAIRGYTF
TGTGCCAGCAGTGAAGCCATTCGGGGCTACACCTTC
>NA|TRBJ2-4|NA|TRBV19
CASSRTVADAGKNIQYF
TGTGCCAGTAGTAGAACCGTAGCAGACGCGGGCAAAAACATTCAGTACTTC
>NA|TRBJ1-2|NA|TRBV4-2
CASSQVIGAVRDYGYTF
TGTGCCAGCAGCCAAGTAATTGGGGCAGTAAGGGACTATGGCTACACCTTC
>NA|TRBJ2-1|NA|TRBV6-6
CASSYSQQGSNEQFF
TGTGCCAGCAGTTACTCCCAGCAGGGATCTAATGAGCAGTTCTTC
>NA|TRBJ2-3|NA|TRBV18
CASSQKTADSTDTQYF
TGTGCCAGCTCACAAAAGACCGCGGATAGCACAGATACGCAGTATTTT
>TRBD2|TRBJ2-1|few|TRBV2
CASNTISSGKRNEQFF
TGTGCCAGCAACACTATTTCTAGCGGGAAACGCAATGAGCAGTTCTTC
>NA|TRBJ2-5|NA|TRBV6-6
CASRPIRDYQETQYF
TGTGCCAGCAGGCCAATCCGGGACTACCAAGAGACCCAGTACTTC
>NA|TRBJ1-5|NA|TRBV9
CASSVAPQGDQPQHF
TGTGCCAGCAGCGTAGCTCCGCAGGGCGATCAGCCCCAGCATTTT
>NA|TRBJ1-2|NA|TRBV7-2
CASSLEDRTYGYTF
TGTGCCAGCAGCCTAGAAGACAGGACTTATGGCTACACCTTC
>NA|TRBJ1-1|NA|TRBV6-6
CASRISDSPNTEAFF
TGTGCCAGCAGGATATCCGACAGCCCGAACACTGAAGCTTTCTTT
>TRBD1|TRBJ2-3|NA|TRBV4-3
CASSQKNDRGKDTQYF
TGCGCCAGCAGCCAAAAGAATGACAGGGGGAAAGATACGCAGTATTTT
>TRBD1|TRBJ1-2|NA|TRBV4-3
CASSRVDRGPSGYGYTF
TGCGCCAGCAGCCGGGTTGACAGGGGGCCCTCCGGCTATGGCTACACCTTC
>TRBD1|TRBJ2-7|NA|TRBV28
CASSFPTAGGKRYEQYF
TGTGCCAGCAGTTTCCCCACGGCAGGGGGCAAGCGGTACGAGCAGTACTTC
>TRBD1|TRBJ1-2|NA|TRBV7-2
CASSSRDRSYGYTF
TGTGCCAGCAGCTCCCGGGACAGGTCCTATGGCTACACCTTC
>NA|TRBJ1-5|few|TRBV6-5
CASSDSYSNQPQHF
TGTGCCAGCAGTGACTCGTATAGCAATCAGCCCCAGCATTTT
>NA|TRBJ1-2|NA|TRBV3-1/TRBV3-2
CASSQWDGRGYTF
TGTGCCAGCAGCCAATGGGACGGCCGGGGGTACACCTTC
>NA|TRBJ1-4|NA|TRBV12-2
CASRQGLSRPEKLFF
TGTGCAAGTCGCCAGGGGTTATCAAGGCCTGAAAAACTGTTTTTT
>NA|TRBJ2-3|NA|TRBV5-1
CASRHYYTDTQYF
TGCGCCAGCAGGCACTACTACACAGATACGCAGTATTTT
>TRBD1|TRBJ2-5|NA|TRBV28
CASSGTGGVKTQYF
TGTGCCAGCAGTGGGACAGGGGGCGTGAAGACCCAGTACTTC
>TRBD2|TRBJ2-2|NA|TRBV6-2/TRBV6-3
CASSYAPGRGQREGRTGELFF
TGTGCCAGCAGTTACGCCCCGGGGCGAGGGCAACGGGAGGGCCGGACCGGGGAGCTGTTTTTT
>NA|TRBJ2-1|NA|TRBV7-2
CASSRDRRYNEQFF
TGTGCCAGCAGCCGCGACAGAAGATACAATGAGCAGTTCTTC
>NA|TRBJ1-4|NA|TRBV6-6
CASSYNSAANEKLFF
TGTGCCAGCAGTTACAACAGTGCCGCTAATGAAAAACTGTTTTTT
>TRBD1|TRBJ1-2|NA|TRBV27
CASSSLLGQGNYGYTF
TGTGCCAGCAGTTCCCTCCTTGGACAGGGGAACTATGGCTACACCTTC
>TRBD1|TRBJ2-7|NA|TRBV19
CASSIAGGVAYEQYF
TGTGCCAGTAGTATAGCAGGGGGCGTAGCCTACGAGCAGTACTTC
>NA|TRBJ2-3|NA|TRBV10-2
CASSDGGGTDTQYF
TGCGCCAGCAGTGATGGGGGCGGCACAGATACGCAGTATTTT
>TRBD2|TRBJ2-1|few|TRBV9
CASSVGASGTYNEQFF
TGTGCCAGCAGCGTAGGGGCTAGCGGGACCTACAATGAGCAGTTCTTC
>NA|TRBJ2-7|once|TRBV29-1
CSAEWQGLHEQYF
TGCAGCGCCGAATGGCAGGGGCTACACGAGCAGTACTTC
>NA|TRBJ2-1|NA|TRBV18
CASSRGYTGVGHNEQFF
TGTGCCAGCTCCCGAGGGTATACGGGAGTAGGCCACAATGAGCAGTTCTTC
>NA|TRBJ2-7|NA|TRBV11-2
CASSRDTNFYEQYF
TGTGCCAGCAGCAGGGACACGAACTTCTACGAGCAGTACTTC
>NA|TRBJ1-3|NA|TRBV4-3
CASSQDGNTIYF
TGCGCCAGCAGCCAAGACGGGAACACCATATATTTT
>NA|TRBJ1-1|NA|TRBV6-5
CASSYEGRLITEAFF
TGTGCCAGCAGTTACGAGGGCAGGCTAATCACTGAAGCTTTCTTT
>NA|TRBJ1-5|NA|TRBV30
CAWRIQGSNQPQHF
TGTGCCTGGAGGATCCAGGGAAGCAATCAGCCCCAGCATTTT
>NA|TRBJ2-1|NA|TRBV12-3/TRBV12-4
CASSFNNEQFF
TGTGCCAGCAGTTTCAACAATGAGCAGTTCTTC
>NA|TRBJ2-5|NA|TRBV6-5
CASRGGAGRVETQYF
TGTGCCAGCAGGGGGGGGGCAGGGCGCGTAGAGACCCAGTACTTC
>TRBD1|TRBJ2-4|NA|TRBV5-1
CASSWGQGVIAKNIQYF
TGCGCCAGCAGCTGGGGACAGGGGGTAATAGCCAAAAACATTCAGTACTTC
>NA|TRBJ2-1|NA|TRBV3-1/TRBV3-2
CASSQSHYNEQFF
TGTGCCAGCAGCCAATCCCACTACAATGAGCAGTTCTTC
>TRBD2|TRBJ2-1|NA|TRBV10-3
CAISPSGSREQFF
TGTGCCATCAGTCCTAGCGGGAGTAGGGAGCAGTTCTTC